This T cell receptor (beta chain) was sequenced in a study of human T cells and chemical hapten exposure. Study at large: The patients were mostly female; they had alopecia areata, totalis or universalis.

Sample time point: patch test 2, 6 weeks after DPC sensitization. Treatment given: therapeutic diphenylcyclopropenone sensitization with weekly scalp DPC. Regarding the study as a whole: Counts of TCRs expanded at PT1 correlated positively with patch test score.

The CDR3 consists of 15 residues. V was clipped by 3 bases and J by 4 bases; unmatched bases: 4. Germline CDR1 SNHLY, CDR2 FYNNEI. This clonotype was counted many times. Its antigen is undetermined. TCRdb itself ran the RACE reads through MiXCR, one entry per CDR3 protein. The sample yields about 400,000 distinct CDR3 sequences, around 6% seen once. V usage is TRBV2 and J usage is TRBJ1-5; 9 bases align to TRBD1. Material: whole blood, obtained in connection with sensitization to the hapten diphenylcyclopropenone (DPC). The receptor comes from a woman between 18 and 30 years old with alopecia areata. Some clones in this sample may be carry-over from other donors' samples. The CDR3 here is CASSDDRGANQPQHF. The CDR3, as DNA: TGTGCCAGCAGTGATGACAGGGGGGCTAATCAGCCCCAGCATTTT.